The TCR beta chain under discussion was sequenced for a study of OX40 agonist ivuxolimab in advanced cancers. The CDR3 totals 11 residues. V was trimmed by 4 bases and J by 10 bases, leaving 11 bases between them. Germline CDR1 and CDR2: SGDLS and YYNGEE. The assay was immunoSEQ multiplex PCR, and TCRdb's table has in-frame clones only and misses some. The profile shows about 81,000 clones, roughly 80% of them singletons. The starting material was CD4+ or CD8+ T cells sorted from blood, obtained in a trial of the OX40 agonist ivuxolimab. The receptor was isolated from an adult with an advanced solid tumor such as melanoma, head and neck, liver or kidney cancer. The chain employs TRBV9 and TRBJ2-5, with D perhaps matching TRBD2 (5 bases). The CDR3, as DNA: TGTGCCAGCAGCCTCACCGGGGACCAGTACTTC. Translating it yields CASSLTGDQYF.